The 12 T cell receptor beta chains in this list originate from one sample, sequenced in a study of cytomegalovirus exposure and HLA in healthy donors. The primer mix had 60 Vbeta and 13 Jbeta primers. TCRdb's table, derived via immunoSEQ multiplex PCR, lists solely in-frame clones and lacks some. Here the sample spans over 130,000 clones, around 81% being singletons. The sample taken for sequencing was PBMCs. The origin of the receptors is a man aged 50-59 years in good health and CMV-seronegative.

The J gene is TRBJ1-2, the V gene TRBV7-3; TRBD1 is a possible D gene (5 bases). From germline, CDR1 is SGHTA and CDR2 FQGTGA. V was cut by 0 bases and J by 7 bases, with 12 bases left in between. This CDR3 contains 14 residues. The chain's CDR3 is CASSLTGGVGGYTF. In DNA, the CDR3 is TGTGCCAGCAGCTTAACGGGGGGAGTAGGTGGCTACACCTTC. Full variable domain (outside the CDR3, taken from reference TRBV7-3 and TRBJ1-2): GAGVSQTPSNKVTEKGKYVELRCDPISGHTALYWYRQSLGQGPEFLIYFQGTGAADDSGLPNDRFFAVRPEGSVSTLKIQRTERGDSAVYLCASSLTGGVGGYTFGSGTRLTVV.

Written as DNA, the CDR3 is TGTGCCAGCAGCTCGCAGACGGGGGAGAACACCGGGGAGCTGTTTTTT. This sequence encodes CASSSQTGENTGELFF. The genes are TRBV5-4 and TRBJ2-2, with D possibly being TRBD2 (6 bases). Germline CDR1 SGHNT, CDR2 YYREEE (reference sequence). CDR3 length equals 16 residues. V dropped 3 bases and J dropped 1 base, with 13 bases sitting between them.

The J gene is TRBJ2-5, the V gene TRBV6-5; 7 bases line up with TRBD2. J was trimmed by 2 bases and V by 3 bases; bases with no gene match: 9. CDR3 length equals 16 residues. Per the germline V gene, CDR1 is MNHEY and CDR2 is SVGAGI. The DNA of the CDR3 is TGTGCCAGCAGTTATGGGTCGCGGGGGAAGCAAGAGACCCAGTACTTC. This codes for CASSYGSRGKQETQYF.

J is TRBJ2-7 and V is TRBV30, with 11 bases that match TRBD1. The CDR3 has 15 residues. Germline V CDR1 and CDR2: GTSNPN, SVGIG (reference sequence). The junction had 4 bases not matched to a gene; V was cut back by 0 bases and J by 3 bases. DNA of the CDR3: TGTGCCTGGAGTGTACCGGGGACAGGGGGCTACGAGCAGTACTTC. It translates to CAWSVPGTGGYEQYF. Full variable domain (outside the CDR3, taken from reference TRBV30 and TRBJ2-7): SQTIHQWPATLVQPVGSPLSLECTVEGTSNPNLYWYRQAAGRGLQLLFYSVGIGQISSEVPQNLSASRPQDRQFILSSKKLLLSDSGFYLCAWSVPGTGGYEQYFGPGTRLTVT.

This clone has more than one count but fewer than ten. This chain links TRBV29-1 with TRBJ1-1; D perhaps matches TRBD1 (5 bases). The CDR3 loop spans 15 amino acids. Germline V gives CDR1 SQVTM, CDR2 ANQGSEA. With 0 bases removed from V and 4 bases from J, the gap between germline ends came to 15 bases. In DNA, the CDR3 is TGCAGCGTTGAAGATCCTCACCGGGGGGTCACTGAAGCTTTCTTT. The encoded protein is CSVEDPHRGVTEAFF. The full variable domain, its missing parts supplied by reference TRBV29-1 and TRBJ1-1, is SAVISQKPSRDICQRGTSLTIQCQVDSQVTMMFWYRQQPGQSLTLIATANQGSEATYESGFVIDKFPISRPNLTFSTLTVSNMSPEDSSIYLCSVEDPHRGVTEAFFGQGTRLTVV.

The V gene is TRBV6-5, the J gene TRBJ2-3, with D perhaps TRBD2 (5 bases). The germline V gene has CDR1 MNHEY and CDR2 SVGAGI. The CDR3 is made up of 16 amino acids. Trimming left V 0 bases short and J 0 bases short, with 10 bases between. The CDR3 loop is CASSYSRRVSTDTQYF. The DNA for the CDR3 is TGTGCCAGCAGTTACTCGAGGCGGGTTAGCACAGATACGCAGTATTTT.

The V gene is TRBV28, the J gene TRBJ2-3, with a possible D match to TRBD2 (6 bases). This CDR3 has 15 amino acids. CDR1 MDHEN and CDR2 SYDVKM come from the germline V gene. The germline V and J ends were trimmed by 5 bases and 4 bases, with 16 bases remaining between them. The DNA for the CDR3 is TGTGCCAGCAGTGGGGGGATCATGGGGCCAGATACGCAGTATTTT. Translated, it gives CASSGGIMGPDTQYF.

This clone was found once. As DNA, the CDR3 is TGTGCCAGCAGGCCCCGGGACTCGGGAGATACGCAGTATTTT. Protein sequence: CASRPRDSGDTQYF. The V gene is TRBV6-4, the J gene TRBJ2-3; perhaps TRBD2 as D (6 bases). Germline V lookup: CDR1 MRHNA, CDR2 SNTAGT. The CDR3 is made up of 14 amino acids. Trimming took off 6 bases at V and 5 bases at J, with 15 bases between the two ends.

The J gene is TRBJ1-1, the V gene TRBV7-9; D gene uncertain. Germline assignment: CDR1 SEHNR and CDR2 FQNEAQ (reference sequence). The length of the CDR3 is 13 residues. The V and J ends lost 1 base and 1 base respectively, with 4 bases between them. In nucleotides, the CDR3 is TGTGCCAGCAGCTTAGAAGCGAACACTGAAGCTTTCTTT. Its protein is CASSLEANTEAFF.

The chain carries TRBV2 and TRBJ1-4; D gene unclear. The CDR3 has 12 amino acids. CDR1 and CDR2 from the germline V gene are SNHLY and FYNNEI. The V end lost 7 bases, the J end lost 4 bases, and 7 bases lay between the germline ends. CDR3 sequence: CASTGYNEKLFF. CDR3 sequence (DNA): TGTGCCAGCACGGGGTATAATGAAAAACTGTTTTTT.

CDR3 in amino acids: CASSSQGGWDIQYF. CDR3 nucleotides: TGTGCCAGCAGCTCTCAGGGGGGTTGGGACATTCAGTACTTC. The genes are TRBV5-4 and TRBJ2-4, with a tentative D call TRBD1 (7 bases). V dropped 3 bases and J dropped 8 bases, with 15 bases sitting between them. There are 14 residues in the CDR3. Germline V gene sequence: CDR1 SGHNT, CDR2 YYREEE (reference sequence).

V is TRBV6-5 and J is TRBJ1-1; D is undetermined. V was trimmed by 0 bases and J by 7 bases, leaving 9 bases between them. Germline loops: CDR1 MNHEY, CDR2 SVGAGI. CDR3 length equals 13 residues. CDR3 DNA sequence: TGTGCCAGCAGTTACTCGGAACAGCTTGAAGCTTTCTTT. Translation gives CASSYSEQLEAFF.